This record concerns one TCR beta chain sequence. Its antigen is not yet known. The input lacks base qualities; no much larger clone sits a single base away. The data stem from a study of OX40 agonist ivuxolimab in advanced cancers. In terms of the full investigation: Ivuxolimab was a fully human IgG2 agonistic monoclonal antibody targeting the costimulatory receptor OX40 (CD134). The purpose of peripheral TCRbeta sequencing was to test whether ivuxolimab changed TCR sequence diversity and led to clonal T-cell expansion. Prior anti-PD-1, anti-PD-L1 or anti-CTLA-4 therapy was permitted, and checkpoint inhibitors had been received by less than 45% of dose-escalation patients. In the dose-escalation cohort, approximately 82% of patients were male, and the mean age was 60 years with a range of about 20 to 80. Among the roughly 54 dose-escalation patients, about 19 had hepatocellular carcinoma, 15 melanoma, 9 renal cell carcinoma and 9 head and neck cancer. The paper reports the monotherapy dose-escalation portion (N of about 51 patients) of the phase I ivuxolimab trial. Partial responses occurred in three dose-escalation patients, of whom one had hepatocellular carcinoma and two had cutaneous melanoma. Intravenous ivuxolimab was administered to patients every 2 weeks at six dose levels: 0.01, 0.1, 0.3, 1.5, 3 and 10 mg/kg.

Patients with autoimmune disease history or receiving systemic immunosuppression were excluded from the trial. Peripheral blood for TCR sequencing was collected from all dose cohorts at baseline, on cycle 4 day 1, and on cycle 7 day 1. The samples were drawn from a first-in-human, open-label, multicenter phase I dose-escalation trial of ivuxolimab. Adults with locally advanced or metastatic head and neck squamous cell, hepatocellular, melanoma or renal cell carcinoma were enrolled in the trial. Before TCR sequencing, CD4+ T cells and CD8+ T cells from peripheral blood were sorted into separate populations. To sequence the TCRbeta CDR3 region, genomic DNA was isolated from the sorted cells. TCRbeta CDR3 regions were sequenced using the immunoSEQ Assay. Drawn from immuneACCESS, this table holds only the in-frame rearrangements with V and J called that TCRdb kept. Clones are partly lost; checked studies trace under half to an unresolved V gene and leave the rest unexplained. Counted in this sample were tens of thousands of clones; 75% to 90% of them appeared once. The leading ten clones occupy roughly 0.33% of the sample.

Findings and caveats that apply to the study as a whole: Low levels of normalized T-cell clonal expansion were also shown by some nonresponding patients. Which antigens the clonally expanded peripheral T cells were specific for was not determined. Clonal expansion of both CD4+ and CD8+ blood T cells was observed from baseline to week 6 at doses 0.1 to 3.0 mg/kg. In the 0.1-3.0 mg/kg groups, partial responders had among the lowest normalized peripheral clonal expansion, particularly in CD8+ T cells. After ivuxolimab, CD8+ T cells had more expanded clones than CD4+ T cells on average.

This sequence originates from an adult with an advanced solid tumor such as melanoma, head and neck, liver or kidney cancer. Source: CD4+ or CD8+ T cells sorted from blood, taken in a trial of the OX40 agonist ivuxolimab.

The sequenced DNA: TGCGCCAGCAGCTTGGCCCGCTCGGAGACAGTACAAGAGACCCAGTACTTC. This yields the protein CASSLARSETVQETQYF. This chain joins TRBV5-1 to TRBJ2-5; TRBD1 might be the D gene, on 5 matching bases. The germline V gene yields SGHRS for CDR1 and YFSETQ for CDR2. V and J lose 0 bases and 2 bases, and a span of 17 bases separates them. From cysteine to phenylalanine, the CDR3 is 17 amino acids long. Only CDR3 DNA remains: 51 bases, in frame from the first base.